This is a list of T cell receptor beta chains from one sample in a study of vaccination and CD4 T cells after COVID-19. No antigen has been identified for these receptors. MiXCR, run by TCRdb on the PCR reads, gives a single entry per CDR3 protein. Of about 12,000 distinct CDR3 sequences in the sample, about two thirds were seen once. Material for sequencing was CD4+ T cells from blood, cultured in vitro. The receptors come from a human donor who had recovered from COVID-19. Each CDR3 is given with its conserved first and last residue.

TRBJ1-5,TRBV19,CASSTDRIGWNQPQHF
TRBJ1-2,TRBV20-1,CSATKSYGYTF
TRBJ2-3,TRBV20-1,CSAPAWASGTSTDTQYF
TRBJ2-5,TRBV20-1,CSATRGGQETQYF
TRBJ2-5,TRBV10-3,CAISVYRGETQYF
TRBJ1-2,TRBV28,CASKSVRAMGYTF
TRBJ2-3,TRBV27,CASSLLGTGRGDTQYF
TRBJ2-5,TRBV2,CASSENRQETQYF
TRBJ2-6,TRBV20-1,CSARVDSGANVLTF
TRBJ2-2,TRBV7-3,CASSFQSRDSGELFF
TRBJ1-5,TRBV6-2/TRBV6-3,CASTKRTGGSQPQHF
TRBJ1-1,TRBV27,CASSLVGRLPPRITEAFF
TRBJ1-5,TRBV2,CASSIQEGQPQHF
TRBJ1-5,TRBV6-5,CASSYAEGQPQHF
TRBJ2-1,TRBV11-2,CASSPMAILPNEQFF
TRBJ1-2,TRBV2,CASSDALSNYGYTF
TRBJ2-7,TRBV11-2,CASTQAGGRGEQYF
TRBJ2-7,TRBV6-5,CASSYRDRGAYEQYF
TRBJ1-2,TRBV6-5,CASSSRTGDYGYTF
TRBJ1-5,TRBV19,CASSIDHSQHF
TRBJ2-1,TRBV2,CASSRLAGAAWGEQFF
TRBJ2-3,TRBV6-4,CASSRGGADTQYF
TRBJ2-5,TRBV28,CASSPVARQETQYF
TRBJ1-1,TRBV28,CASSLIPGSIEAFF
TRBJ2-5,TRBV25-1,CASSPWGAGQETQYF
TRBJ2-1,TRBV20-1,CSATRLAGVPNEQFF
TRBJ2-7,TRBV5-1,CASRRMRQGPYEQYF
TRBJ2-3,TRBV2,CASSGGGGWRADTQYF
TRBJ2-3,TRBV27,CASTVWDRGLDTQYF
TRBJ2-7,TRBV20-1,CSAAPRYEQYF